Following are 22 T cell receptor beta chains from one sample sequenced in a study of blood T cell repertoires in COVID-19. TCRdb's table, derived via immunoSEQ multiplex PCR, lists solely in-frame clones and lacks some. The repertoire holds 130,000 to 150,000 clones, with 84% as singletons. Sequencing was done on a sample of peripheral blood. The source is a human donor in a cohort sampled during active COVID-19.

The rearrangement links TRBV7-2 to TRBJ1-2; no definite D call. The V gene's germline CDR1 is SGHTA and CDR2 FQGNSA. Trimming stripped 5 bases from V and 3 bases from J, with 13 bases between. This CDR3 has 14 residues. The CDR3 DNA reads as TGTGCCAGCAGCGATCTGTTCCGGGACTATGGCTACACCTTC. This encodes CASSDLFRDYGYTF.

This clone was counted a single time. DNA for the CDR3: TGTGCCAGCGGGCAAGAAACTAGCGGGGGCACAGATACGCAGTATTTT. It specifies CASGQETSGGTDTQYF. V gene TRBV2 combines with J gene TRBJ2-3, with 10 bases that match TRBD2. The CDR3 is 16 residues long. V lost 8 bases and J lost 1; bases outside the gene matches: 9. Per germline, CDR1 SNHLY and CDR2 FYNNEI.

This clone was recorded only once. The CDR3 reads CASSQAGLAGTDTQYF. CDR3 sequence (DNA): TGCGCCAGCAGCCAAGCCGGACTAGCGGGCACAGATACGCAGTATTTT. V is TRBV4-3 and J is TRBJ2-3, with 10 positions matching TRBD2. The CDR3 length is 16 residues. The germline gives CDR1 LGHNA, CDR2 YSLEER. V lost 1 base, J lost 1 base, and 2 bases stayed unmatched.

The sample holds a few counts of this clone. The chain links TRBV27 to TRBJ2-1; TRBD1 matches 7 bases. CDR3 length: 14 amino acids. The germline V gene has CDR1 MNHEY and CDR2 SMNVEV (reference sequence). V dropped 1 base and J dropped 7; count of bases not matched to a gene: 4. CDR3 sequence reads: CASSLYDRVNEQFF. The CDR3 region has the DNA TGTGCCAGCAGTTTATATGACAGGGTTAATGAGCAGTTCTTC.

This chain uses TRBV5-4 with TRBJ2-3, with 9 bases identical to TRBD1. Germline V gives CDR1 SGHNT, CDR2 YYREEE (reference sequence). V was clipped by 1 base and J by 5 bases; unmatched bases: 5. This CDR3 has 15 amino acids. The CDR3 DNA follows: TGTGCCAGCAGCTTGCCCGGACAGGGGTTAGATACGCAGTATTTT. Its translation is CASSLPGQGLDTQYF.

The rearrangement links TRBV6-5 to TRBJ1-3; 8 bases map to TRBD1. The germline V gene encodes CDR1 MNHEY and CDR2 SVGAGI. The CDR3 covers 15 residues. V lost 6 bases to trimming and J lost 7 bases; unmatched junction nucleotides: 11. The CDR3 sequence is CASSLTGAKGNTIYF. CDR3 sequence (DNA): TGTGCCAGCAGCTTGACAGGGGCGAAGGGGAACACCATATATTTT.

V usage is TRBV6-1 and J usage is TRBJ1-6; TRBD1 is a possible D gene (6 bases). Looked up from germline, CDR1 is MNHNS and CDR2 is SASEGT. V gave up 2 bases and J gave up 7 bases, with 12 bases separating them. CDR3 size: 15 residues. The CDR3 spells CASSEKLQGNSPLHF. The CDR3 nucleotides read TGTGCCAGCAGTGAAAAGTTACAGGGAAATTCACCCCTCCACTTT.

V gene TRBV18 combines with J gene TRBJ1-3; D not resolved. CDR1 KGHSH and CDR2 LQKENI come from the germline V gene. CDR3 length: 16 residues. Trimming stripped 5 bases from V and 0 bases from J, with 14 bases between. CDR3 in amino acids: CASSSREISSGNTIYF. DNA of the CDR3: TGTGCCAGCTCAAGTCGGGAGATTAGCTCTGGAAACACCATATATTTT.

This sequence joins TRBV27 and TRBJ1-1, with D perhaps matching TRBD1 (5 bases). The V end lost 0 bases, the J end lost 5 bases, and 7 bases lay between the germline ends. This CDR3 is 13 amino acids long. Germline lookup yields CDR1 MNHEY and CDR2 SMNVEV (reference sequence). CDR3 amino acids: CASSLSGGTEAFF. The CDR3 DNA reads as TGTGCCAGCAGTTTATCCGGGGGAACTGAAGCTTTCTTT.

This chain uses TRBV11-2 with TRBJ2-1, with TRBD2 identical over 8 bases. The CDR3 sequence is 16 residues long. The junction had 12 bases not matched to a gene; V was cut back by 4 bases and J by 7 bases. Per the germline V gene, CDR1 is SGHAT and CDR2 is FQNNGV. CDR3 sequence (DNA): TGTGCCAGCAGCTCTCAACCATGGGGCGGGGGGAATGAGCAGTTCTTC. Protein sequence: CASSSQPWGGGNEQFF.

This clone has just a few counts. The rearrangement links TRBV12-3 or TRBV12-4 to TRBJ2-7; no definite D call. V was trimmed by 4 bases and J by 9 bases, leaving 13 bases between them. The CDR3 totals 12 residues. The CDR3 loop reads CASSSEALGQYF. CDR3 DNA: TGTGCCAGCAGTTCCGAAGCCCTTGGGCAGTACTTC.

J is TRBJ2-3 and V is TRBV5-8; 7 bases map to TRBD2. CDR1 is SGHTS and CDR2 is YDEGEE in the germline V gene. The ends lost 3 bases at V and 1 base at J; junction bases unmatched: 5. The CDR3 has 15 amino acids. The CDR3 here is CASSWGGLRTDTQYF. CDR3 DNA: TGTGCCAGCAGCTGGGGGGGACTCCGCACAGATACGCAGTATTTT.

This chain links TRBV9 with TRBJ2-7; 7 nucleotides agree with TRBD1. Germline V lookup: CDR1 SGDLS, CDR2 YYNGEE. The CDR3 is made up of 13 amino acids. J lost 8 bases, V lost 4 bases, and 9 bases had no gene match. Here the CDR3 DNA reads TGTGCCAGCAGCTCGGACAGGACGGGAAAGCAGTACTTC. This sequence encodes CASSSDRTGKQYF.

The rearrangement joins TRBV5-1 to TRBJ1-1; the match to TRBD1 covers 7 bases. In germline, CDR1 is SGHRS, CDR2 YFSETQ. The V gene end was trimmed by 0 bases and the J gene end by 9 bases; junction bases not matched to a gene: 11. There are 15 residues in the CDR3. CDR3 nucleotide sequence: TGCGCCAGCAGCTTGGGAACAGGGGATGTTGGAAAAGCTTTCTTT. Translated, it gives CASSLGTGDVGKAFF.

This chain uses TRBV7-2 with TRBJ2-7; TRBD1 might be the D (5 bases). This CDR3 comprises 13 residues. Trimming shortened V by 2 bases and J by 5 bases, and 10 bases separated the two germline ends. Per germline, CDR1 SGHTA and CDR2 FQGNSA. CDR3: CASSLQGSHEQYF. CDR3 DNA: TGTGCCAGCAGCTTACAGGGTTCGCACGAGCAGTACTTC.

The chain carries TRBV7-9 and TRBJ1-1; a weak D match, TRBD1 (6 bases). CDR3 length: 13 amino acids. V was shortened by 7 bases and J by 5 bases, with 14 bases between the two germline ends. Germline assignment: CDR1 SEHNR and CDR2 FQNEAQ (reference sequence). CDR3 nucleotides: TGTGCCAGCACCACGGACAGTCGGACTGAAGCTTTCTTT. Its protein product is CASTTDSRTEAFF.

The CDR3 region is CASSETSGGVDEQFF. As DNA, the CDR3 is TGTGCCAGCAGTGAGACTAGCGGGGGAGTCGATGAGCAGTTCTTC. The genes are TRBV6-4 and TRBJ2-1; 12 nucleotides line up with TRBD2. CDR1 is MRHNA and CDR2 is SNTAGT in the germline V gene. This CDR3 spans 15 amino acids. Trimming took 3 bases from V and 8 from J; bases not matched to a gene: 5.

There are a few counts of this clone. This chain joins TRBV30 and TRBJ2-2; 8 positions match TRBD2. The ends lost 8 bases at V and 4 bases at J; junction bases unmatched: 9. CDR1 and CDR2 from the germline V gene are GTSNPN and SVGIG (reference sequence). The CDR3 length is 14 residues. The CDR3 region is CAALAGTLTGELFF. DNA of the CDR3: TGTGCCGCCTTAGCGGGGACACTCACCGGGGAGCTGTTTTTT. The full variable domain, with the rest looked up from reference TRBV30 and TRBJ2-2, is SQTIHQWPATLVQPVGSPLSLECTVEGTSNPNLYWYRQAAGRGLQLLFYSVGIGQISSEVPQNLSASRPQDRQFILSSKKLLLSDSGFYLCAALAGTLTGELFFGEGSRLTVL.

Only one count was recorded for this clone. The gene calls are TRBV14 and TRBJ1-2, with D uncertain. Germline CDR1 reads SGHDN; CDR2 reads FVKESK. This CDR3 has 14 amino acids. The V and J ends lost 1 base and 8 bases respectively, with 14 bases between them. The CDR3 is CASSQVSGSGGYTF. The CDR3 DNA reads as TGTGCCAGCAGCCAAGTGTCAGGCTCGGGGGGCTACACCTTC.

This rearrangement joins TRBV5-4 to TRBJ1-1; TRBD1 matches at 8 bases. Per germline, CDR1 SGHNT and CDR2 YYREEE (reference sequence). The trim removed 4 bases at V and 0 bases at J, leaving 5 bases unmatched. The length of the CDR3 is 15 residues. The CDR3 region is CASSIRDRMNTEAFF. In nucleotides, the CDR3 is TGTGCCAGCAGCATTCGGGACAGGATGAACACTGAAGCTTTCTTT.

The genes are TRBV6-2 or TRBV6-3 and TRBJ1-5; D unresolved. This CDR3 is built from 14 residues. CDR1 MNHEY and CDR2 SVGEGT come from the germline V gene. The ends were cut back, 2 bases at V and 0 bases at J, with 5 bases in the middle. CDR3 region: CASSYGHSNQPQHF. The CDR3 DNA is TGTGCCAGCAGTTACGGGCATAGCAATCAGCCCCAGCATTTT.

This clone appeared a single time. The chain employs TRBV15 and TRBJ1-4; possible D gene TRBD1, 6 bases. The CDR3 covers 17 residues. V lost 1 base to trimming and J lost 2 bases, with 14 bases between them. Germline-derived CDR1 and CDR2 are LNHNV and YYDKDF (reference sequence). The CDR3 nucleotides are TGTGCCACCAGCAGAGGGGGGGGGCGCAGTACTAATGAAAAACTGTTTTTT. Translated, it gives CATSRGGGRSTNEKLFF.